This T cell receptor (beta chain) derives from a study of cytomegalovirus exposure and HLA in healthy donors. Overall study results and limits: About 180 TCR beta chains were listed as cytomegalovirus-associated. 87-base-pair reads could not separate some V segments, including TRBV6-2 and TRBV6-3.

The primer mix had 60 Vbeta and 13 Jbeta primers. Here immunoSEQ multiplex PCR was the method, and the copy in TCRdb shows in-frame clones only, minus some. The sample holds 100,000 to 150,000 clones, around 75% seen once. V was clipped by 2 bases and J by 0 bases, with 8 bases between them. Germline loops: CDR1 MNHEY, CDR2 SVGAGI. The CDR3 has 14 residues. Remarks on this clone: Antigen unknown.

Sample: PBMCs. The clonotype was recovered from a woman between 45 and 65 years old in good health and CMV-seropositive. The chain has TRBV6-5 and TRBJ2-7; D not resolved. The CDR3 region has the DNA TGTGCCAGCAGTTACACCCGGAGCTCCTACGAGCAGTACTTC. Translated: CASSYTRSSYEQYF.